These T cell receptor beta chains were read from a single sample in a study of CD8 T cells in ankylosing spondylitis. TCRdb used MiXCR to reprocess the 5' RACE reads, holding one entry per CDR3 protein. The sample consists of about 240,000 distinct CDR3 sequences, 8.6% of them appearing once. Material: blood, either unsorted or a sorted T cell fraction (not recorded which). The receptors originated from a male donor with ankylosing spondylitis or in good health (not recorded which). The CDR3 runs from the conserved cysteine through the conserved F or W. D genes are given only for firm matches. Clone size is given for some rows only: seen once, a few or many times, or a class if the clone is expanded.

>many|TRBV3-1|TRBJ1-1|TRBD1
TGTGCCAGCAGCCAATTGGGACAGGGGACTGAAGCTTTCTTT
CASSQLGQGTEAFF
>many|TRBV9|TRBJ2-5|-
TGTGCCAGCAGCGTAGGTCCTACACAAGAGACCCAGTACTTC
CASSVGPTQETQYF
>few|TRBV15|TRBJ2-7|TRBD1
TGTGCCACCAGCAGCGACAGGGGGCATTCCTACGAGCAGTACTTC
CATSSDRGHSYEQYF
>-|TRBV18|TRBJ1-2|-
TGTGCCAGCTCACCACGGCAGTCTGATGGCTACACCTTC
CASSPRQSDGYTF
>-|TRBV18|TRBJ2-4|-
TGTGCCAGCTCACCACCGTCCATAGAGGGGATTCAGTACTTC
CASSPPSIEGIQYF
>-|TRBV5-2|TRBJ2-2|-
TGTGCCAGGGGCCCCTGGGAGCCCACCGGGGAGCTGTTTTTT
CARGPWEPTGELFF
>many|TRBV5-1|TRBJ2-4|-
TGCGCCAGCAGCTTATCTGGGATGGAAAACATTCAGTACTTC
CASSLSGMENIQYF
>few|TRBV27|TRBJ2-3|TRBD1
TGTGCCAGCAGTCAACAGGGGGATACGCAGTATTTT
CASSQQGDTQYF
>many|TRBV7-9|TRBJ1-1|-
TGTGCCAGCAGCGTGGGCAGGGCCCGGAACACTGAAGCTTTCTTT
CASSVGRARNTEAFF
>few|TRBV5-1|TRBJ2-1|TRBD2
TGCGCCAGCAGCCCACGCCTAGCGGGAGGAAGGAACAATGAGCAGTTCTTC
CASSPRLAGGRNNEQFF
>many|TRBV27|TRBJ1-2|-
TGTGCCAGCAGTTTAAGGGCAGGGAATGGCTACACCTTC
CASSLRAGNGYTF
>-|TRBV10-3|TRBJ2-2|-
TGTGCCATCAGTGGGAGATCCAGGAACACCGGGGAGCTGTTTTTT
CAISGRSRNTGELFF
>many|TRBV5-6|TRBJ1-3|-
TGTGCCAGCAGCTTGGCCCATCAGGACGCTCGGTCAGGAAACACCATATATTTT
CASSLAHQDARSGNTIYF
>few|TRBV6-2/TRBV6-3|TRBJ2-5|TRBD2
TGTGCCAGCAGAAGACTAGCGGTACAAGAGACCCAGTACTTC
CASRRLAVQETQYF
>many|TRBV5-1|TRBJ2-3|TRBD2
TGCGCCAGCAGTCAGGGGACTAGCGGCACAGATACGCAGTATTTT
CASSQGTSGTDTQYF
>many|TRBV12-3/TRBV12-4|TRBJ1-2|TRBD1
TGTGCCAGCAGTTTGAGGTCAGGGGGCGAAAATGGCTACACCTTC
CASSLRSGGENGYTF
>many|TRBV20-1|TRBJ1-5|-
TGCAGTGTCAAGGCTAGGAGCCCCAATCAGCCCCAGCATTTT
CSVKARSPNQPQHF
>many|TRBV24-1|TRBJ1-5|-
TGTGCCACCGGGCCAGGTGATAGCAATCAGCCCCAGCATTTT
CATGPGDSNQPQHF
>many|TRBV7-8|TRBJ1-1|-
TGTGCCAGCACTGCCGGGCTCGTGAACACTGAAGCTTTCTTT
CASTAGLVNTEAFF
>many|TRBV7-2|TRBJ1-1|-
TGTGCCAGCAGCTTAGAACCCGGCGGAACTGAAGCTTTCTTT
CASSLEPGGTEAFF
>many|TRBV5-1|TRBJ1-2|TRBD1
TGCGCCAGCAGCTTGGAAGGGACAGGGAATTTCTATGGCTACACCTTC
CASSLEGTGNFYGYTF
>many|TRBV5-1|TRBJ2-6|-
TGCGCCAGCAGCTTCCTCCCGGGGAACGGGGCCAACGTCCTGACTTTC
CASSFLPGNGANVLTF
>many|TRBV29-1|TRBJ2-3|-
TGCAGCGTTGCTCTTCGATGGAGCGAAACCACAGATACGCAGTATTTT
CSVALRWSETTDTQYF
>-|TRBV29-1|TRBJ2-7|-
TGCAGCGCTGGTTCGGGGGACGAGCAGTACTTC
CSAGSGDEQYF
>many|TRBV20-1|TRBJ2-1|TRBD2
TGCAGTGCTAGAGATCCGGGACTAGCGGGAGCACAAGAGCAGTTCTTC
CSARDPGLAGAQEQFF
>many|TRBV19|TRBJ2-5|-
TGTGCCAGTAAAGGGGGGAGGGGGGTCCAAGAGACCCAGTACTTC
CASKGGRGVQETQYF
>many|TRBV18|TRBJ1-1|-
TGTGCCAGCTCACCTACAAACGATGAAGCTTTCTTT
CASSPTNDEAFF
>many|TRBV20-1|TRBJ2-7|-
TGCAGTGCTAGAGGAAACGCCCAGGGAGACCAGCAGTACTTC
CSARGNAQGDQQYF
>-|TRBV5-5|TRBJ2-7|TRBD2
TGTGCCAGCAGCTCAAGAGAGGGGACTAGCGGGACAAACGAGCAGTACTTC
CASSSREGTSGTNEQYF
>many|TRBV4-2|TRBJ1-6|-
TGTGCCAGCAGCCAAGTCAGGGGAAATTCACCCCTCCACTTT
CASSQVRGNSPLHF
>few|TRBV5-1|TRBJ2-3|TRBD2
TGCGCCAGCAGCTTCGCCTTCGCGGGGGGGGGAGATACGCAGTATTTT
CASSFAFAGGGDTQYF
>many|TRBV20-1|TRBJ2-7|-
TGCAGTGCTAGGGAGCTCGACAGGGAGGTCTACGAGCAGTACTTC
CSARELDREVYEQYF
>-|TRBV29-1|TRBJ2-5|-
TGCAGCGTCGCACCCGGGACCCGGGAGACCCAGTACTTC
CSVAPGTRETQYF
>many|TRBV29-1|TRBJ1-4|-
TGCAGCGTTGCCTCGAGCGCAGGGGAACTGTTTTTT
CSVASSAGELFF
>-|TRBV3-1|TRBJ2-1|-
TGTGCCAGCAGCCAAGGGGGGGCCTACCATAATGACCAGTTCTTC
CASSQGGAYHNDQFF
>many|TRBV4-3|TRBJ1-6|-
TGCGCCAGCAGCCAAAAATTGCAAAATTCACCCCTCCACTTT
CASSQKLQNSPLHF
>-|TRBV20-1|TRBJ2-7|-
TGCAGTGCTCAGGGGCGCGGGAGAGGCTACGAGCAGTACTTC
CSAQGRGRGYEQYF
>many|TRBV5-1|TRBJ2-7|-
TGCGCCAGCAGCTTGGGACAGGGAGGCGAGCAGTACTTC
CASSLGQGGEQYF
>many|TRBV20-1|TRBJ1-2|TRBD1
TGCAGTGCTCAGACAGGGGCCTATGGCTACACCTTC
CSAQTGAYGYTF
>many|TRBV7-9|TRBJ2-1|-
TGTGCCAGCAGCTTTGAATACGGGAATGAGCAGTTCTTC
CASSFEYGNEQFF
>many|TRBV11-2|TRBJ1-6|-
TGTGCCAGCAGCTTGGCGGATAATTCACCCCTCCACTTT
CASSLADNSPLHF
>many|TRBV4-3|TRBJ1-6|TRBD1
TGCGCCAGCAGCCAAGGGACAGGGTATAATTCACCCCTCCACTTT
CASSQGTGYNSPLHF
>many|TRBV20-1|TRBJ2-5|-
TGCAGTGCCAGCCCCGGGGGGCCGTACCAAGAGACCCAGTACTTC
CSASPGGPYQETQYF
>many|TRBV4-3|TRBJ2-2|TRBD1
TGCGCCAGCAGCCCAGGGGGCTCGTACACCGGGGAGCTGTTTTTT
CASSPGGSYTGELFF
>few|TRBV6-1|TRBJ2-7|TRBD2
TGTGCCAGCAGTCCCCACAGCGGGGGGGCCTACGAGCAGTACTTC
CASSPHSGGAYEQYF
>many|TRBV6-5|TRBJ2-2|-
TGTGCCAGCAGACAGACATTCGGGGAGCTGTTTTTT
CASRQTFGELFF
>few|TRBV5-6|TRBJ1-1|TRBD1
TGTGCCAGCAGCCGGGACAGGAGGAACACTGAAGCTTTCTTT
CASSRDRRNTEAFF
>many|TRBV11-2|TRBJ2-7|TRBD1
TGTGCCAGCAGCTTAGATGGTCCGGGACAGGGGTTCTACGAGCAGTACTTC
CASSLDGPGQGFYEQYF
>-|TRBV5-4|TRBJ2-2|-
TGTGCCAGCAGCTTGGCGGGCCGGTCGGGATCCGGGGAGCTGTTTTTT
CASSLAGRSGSGELFF
>few|TRBV3-1|TRBJ2-7|-
TGTGCCACCTCCCAAGATCTTCTGGCGGGGGCTAGTTACGAGCAGTACTTC
CATSQDLLAGASYEQYF
>many|TRBV5-1|TRBJ1-3|-
TGCGCCAGCAGAAGGACCATATATTTT
CASRRTIYF
>-|TRBV25-1|TRBJ1-6|TRBD1
TGTGCCAGCAGTGGGGACAGGGGGTCACCCCTCCACTTT
CASSGDRGSPLHF
>many|TRBV5-1|TRBJ1-1|-
TGCGCCAGCAGCTCAGGTGGATTACCTGAAGCTTTCTTT
CASSSGGLPEAFF
>many|TRBV12-3/TRBV12-4|TRBJ2-2|TRBD1
TGTGCCAGCAGTTTAGCCGGGACAGGGGCTAACACCGGGGAGCTGTTTTTT
CASSLAGTGANTGELFF